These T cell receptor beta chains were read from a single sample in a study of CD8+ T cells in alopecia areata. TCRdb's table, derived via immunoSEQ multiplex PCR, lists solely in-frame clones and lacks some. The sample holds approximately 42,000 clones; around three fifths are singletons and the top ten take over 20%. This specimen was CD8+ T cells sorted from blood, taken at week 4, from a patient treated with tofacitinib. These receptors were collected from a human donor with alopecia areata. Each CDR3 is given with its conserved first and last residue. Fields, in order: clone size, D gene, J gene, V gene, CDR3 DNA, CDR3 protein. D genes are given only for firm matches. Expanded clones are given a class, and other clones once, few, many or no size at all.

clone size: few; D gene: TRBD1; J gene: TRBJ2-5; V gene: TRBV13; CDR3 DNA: TGTGCCAGCAGCCGGACCACAGGGGGCGAAGAGACCCAGTACTTC; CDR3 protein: CASSRTTGGEETQYF
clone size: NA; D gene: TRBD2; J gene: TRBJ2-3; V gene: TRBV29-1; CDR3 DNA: TGCAGCGTTGGTGGTGAGCGGGGGGCGTCAGGTGATACGCAGTATTTT; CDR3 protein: CSVGGERGASGDTQYF
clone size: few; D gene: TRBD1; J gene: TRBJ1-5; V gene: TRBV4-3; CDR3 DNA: TGCGCCAGCAGCCTCGGACAGGGCAATCAGCCCCAGCATTTT; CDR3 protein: CASSLGQGNQPQHF
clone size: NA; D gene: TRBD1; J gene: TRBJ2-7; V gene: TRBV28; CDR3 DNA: TGTGCCAGCAGTTTATACCGGGACAGGGCGTCCTACGAGCAGTACTTC; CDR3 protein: CASSLYRDRASYEQYF
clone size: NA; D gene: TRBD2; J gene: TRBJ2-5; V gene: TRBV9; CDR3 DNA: TGTGCCAGCAGCTTCACTAGCGGGGGGGTAAAGGAGACCCAGTACTTC; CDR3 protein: CASSFTSGGVKETQYF
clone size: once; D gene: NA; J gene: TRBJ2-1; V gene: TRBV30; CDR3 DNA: TGTGCCTGGAGTTTGAAGGGCAATGAGCAGTTCTTC; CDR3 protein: CAWSLKGNEQFF
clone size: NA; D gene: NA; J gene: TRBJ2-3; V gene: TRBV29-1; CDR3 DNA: TGCAGCGTTGTTCCCGTTTCCGTGCGACTCCCGTGGGGAGATACGCAGTATTTT; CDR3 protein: CSVVPVSVRLPWGDTQYF
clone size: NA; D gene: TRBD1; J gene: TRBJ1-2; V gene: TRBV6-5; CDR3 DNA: TGTGCCAGCAGTTCGACAGGGGAAAGCTATGGCTACACCTTC; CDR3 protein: CASSSTGESYGYTF
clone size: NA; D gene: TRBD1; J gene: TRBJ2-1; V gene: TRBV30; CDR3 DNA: TGTGCCTGGAGCAGGGACAGCACCGTTGAGCAGTTCTTC; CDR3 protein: CAWSRDSTVEQFF
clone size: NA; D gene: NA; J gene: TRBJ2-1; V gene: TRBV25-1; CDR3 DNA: TGTGCCAGCAGTGCTAGCCTATACAATGAGCAGTTCTTC; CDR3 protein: CASSASLYNEQFF
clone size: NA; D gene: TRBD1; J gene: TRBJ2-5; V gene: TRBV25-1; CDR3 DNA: TGTGCCAGCAGTGGGACAGGACTGGAGACCCAGTACTTC; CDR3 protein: CASSGTGLETQYF
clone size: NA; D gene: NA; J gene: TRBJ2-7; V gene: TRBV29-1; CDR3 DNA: TGCAGCGCCGCGGGGAACTACGAGCAGTACTTC; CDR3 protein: CSAAGNYEQYF
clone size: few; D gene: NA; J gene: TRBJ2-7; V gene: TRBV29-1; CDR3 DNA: TGCAGCGTTCAGACGGATTACGAGCAGTACTTC; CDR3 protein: CSVQTDYEQYF
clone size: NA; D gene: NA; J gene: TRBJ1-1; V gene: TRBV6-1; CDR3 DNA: TGTGCCAGCAGTGAAAGGCGGGTCATCACTGAAGCTTTCTTT; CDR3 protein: CASSERRVITEAFF
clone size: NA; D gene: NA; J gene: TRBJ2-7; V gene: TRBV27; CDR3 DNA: TGTGCCAGCAGTTTGGGGCTTGGCTACGAGCAGTACTTC; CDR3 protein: CASSLGLGYEQYF
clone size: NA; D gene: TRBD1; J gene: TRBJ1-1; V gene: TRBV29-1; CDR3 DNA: TGCAGCGCACCCACCGGGACAGGGGCTGAAGCTTTCTTT; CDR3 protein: CSAPTGTGAEAFF
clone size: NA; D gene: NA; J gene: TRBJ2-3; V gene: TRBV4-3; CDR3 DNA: TGCGCCAGCAGCCAAGATAGAGGAACAGATACGCAGTATTTT; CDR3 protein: CASSQDRGTDTQYF
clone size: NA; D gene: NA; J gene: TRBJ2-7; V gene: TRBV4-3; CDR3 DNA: TGCGCCAGCAGCCAAGTTCTGGGGGCGGGTTACGAGCAGTACTTC; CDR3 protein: CASSQVLGAGYEQYF
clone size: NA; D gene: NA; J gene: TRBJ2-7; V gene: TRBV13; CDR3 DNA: TGTGCCAGCAGCTTAGCAGGCAGGGTCTACGAGCAGTACTTC; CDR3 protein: CASSLAGRVYEQYF
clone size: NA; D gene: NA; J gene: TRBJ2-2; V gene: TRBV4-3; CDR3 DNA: TGCGCCAGCAGCCAAGAGGTGACAGGGAACACCGGGGAGCTGTTTTTT; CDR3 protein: CASSQEVTGNTGELFF
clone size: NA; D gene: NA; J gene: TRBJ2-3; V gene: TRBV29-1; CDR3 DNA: TGCAGCGTTGTAGCAAGTGGGGGGGGCCGCACAGATACGCAGTATTTT; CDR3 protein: CSVVASGGGRTDTQYF
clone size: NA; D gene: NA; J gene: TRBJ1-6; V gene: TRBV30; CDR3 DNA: TGTGCCTGGAATTCTGGGAGCTCCTATAATTCACCCCTCCACTTT; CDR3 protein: CAWNSGSSYNSPLHF
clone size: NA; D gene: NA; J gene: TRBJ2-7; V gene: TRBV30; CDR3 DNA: TGTGCCTGGAGGTACGACAGCAACTACGAGCAGTACTTC; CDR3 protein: CAWRYDSNYEQYF
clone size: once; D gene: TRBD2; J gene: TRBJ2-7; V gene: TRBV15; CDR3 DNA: TGTGCCACCAGCAGAGAAGGCGGGGGGTACGAGCAGTACTTC; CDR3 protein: CATSREGGGYEQYF
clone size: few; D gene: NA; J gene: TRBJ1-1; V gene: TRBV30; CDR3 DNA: TGTGCCTGGAGTGTAACGTTGACTGAAGCTTTCTTT; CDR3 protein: CAWSVTLTEAFF
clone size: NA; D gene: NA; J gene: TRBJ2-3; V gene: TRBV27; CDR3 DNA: TGTGCCAGCGTTGGGCGGGATACGCAGTATTTT; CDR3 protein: CASVGRDTQYF
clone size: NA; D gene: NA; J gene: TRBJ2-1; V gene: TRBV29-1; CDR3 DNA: TGCAGCGTTGAACTCAATGAGCAGTTCTTC; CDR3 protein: CSVELNEQFF
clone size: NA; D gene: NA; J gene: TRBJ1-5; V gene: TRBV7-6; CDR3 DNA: TGTGCCAGCAGTACAGGCAATCAGCCCCAGCATTTT; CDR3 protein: CASSTGNQPQHF
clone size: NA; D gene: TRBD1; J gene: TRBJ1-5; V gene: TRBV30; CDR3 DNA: TGTGCCTGCGGGGACAGGGCCGGTCAGCCCCAGCATTTT; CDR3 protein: CACGDRAGQPQHF